The 12 T cell receptor beta chains listed next were all sequenced from one sample in a study of OX40 agonist ivuxolimab in advanced cancers. Method: immunoSEQ multiplex PCR; TCRdb's copy keeps in-frame clones and lacks some. The table includes under 95,000 clones, about 90% detected once. The source was CD4+ or CD8+ T cells sorted from blood, collected in a trial of the OX40 agonist ivuxolimab. Receptor source: an adult with an advanced solid tumor such as melanoma, head and neck, liver or kidney cancer.

CDR3 residues: CASSLSGLETQYF. DNA of the CDR3: TGTGCCAGCAGCTTATCGGGGCTGGAGACCCAGTACTTC. The chain is built from TRBV11-2 and TRBJ2-5; D possibly uses TRBD1 or TRBD2 (5 bases each). Between the trimmed V and J ends, which lost 2 bases and 5 bases, there was a span of 9 bases. This CDR3 is 13 amino acids long. Germline loops: CDR1 SGHAT, CDR2 FQNNGV.

The CDR3 reads CASSPALYNEQFF. In DNA form, the CDR3 reads TGTGCCAGCAGCCCTGCCCTCTACAATGAGCAGTTCTTC. The chain uses TRBV7-9 and TRBJ2-1; no clear D. The CDR3 runs 13 residues. The germline gives CDR1 SEHNR, CDR2 FQNEAQ (reference sequence). The V and J ends lost 5 bases and 3 bases respectively, with 8 bases between them.

V and J are TRBV7-8 and TRBJ2-1; no definite D call. CDR1 is SGHVS and CDR2 is FQNEAQ in the germline V gene. The CDR3 totals 12 residues. Trimming left V 0 bases short and J 10 bases short, with 7 bases between. The CDR3 sequence is CASSLAVPEQFF. The CDR3 region has the DNA TGTGCCAGCAGCTTAGCGGTTCCCGAGCAGTTCTTC.

V and J are TRBV30 and TRBJ2-7; the D is unclear. V was trimmed by 4 bases and J by 0 bases, leaving 7 bases between them. The CDR3 is made up of 12 amino acids. Germline CDR1 is GTSNPN and CDR2 is SVGIG (reference sequence). CDR3 bases: TGTGCCTGGACAAGGAGCTCCTACGAGCAGTACTTC. This gives the protein CAWTRSSYEQYF.

The chain combines TRBV9 with TRBJ2-3; possible D gene TRBD2, 6 bases. CDR3 length equals 14 residues. Trimming shortened V by 0 bases and J by 5 bases, and 10 bases separated the two germline ends. In germline, CDR1 is SGDLS, CDR2 YYNGEE. The CDR3 here is CASSVAGARDTQYF. The DNA of the CDR3 is TGTGCCAGCAGCGTAGCGGGAGCCAGAGATACGCAGTATTTT.

This chain links TRBV7-8 with TRBJ2-1; D possibly corresponds to TRBD1 (5 bases). Germline V CDR1 and CDR2: SGHVS, FQNEAQ. The V end lost 3 bases, the J end lost 3 bases, and 9 bases lay between the germline ends. The CDR3 length is 14 residues. DNA for the CDR3: TGTGCCAGCAGCTTCGCAGGGATCTACAATGAGCAGTTCTTC. It translates to CASSFAGIYNEQFF. Full variable domain (outside the CDR3, taken from reference TRBV7-8 and TRBJ2-1): GAGVSQSPRYKVAKRGQDVALRCDPISGHVSLFWYQQALGQGPEFLTYFQNEAQLDKSGLPSDRFFAERPEGSVSTLKIQRTQQEDSAVYLCASSFAGIYNEQFFGPGTRLTVL.

This clone has a handful of counts. CDR3 in DNA: TGTGCCAGCAGAGCCTGGACAGGGGGTCCGAACACTGAAGCTTTCTTT. This codes for CASRAWTGGPNTEAFF. The rearrangement joins TRBV25-1 to TRBJ1-1, with 10 bases identical to TRBD1. Germline lookup yields CDR1 MGHDK and CDR2 SYGVNS. The trim removed 6 bases at V and 1 base at J, leaving 8 bases unmatched. The CDR3 has 16 residues.

This clone was seen only once. V is TRBV5-6 and J is TRBJ2-7, with TRBD2 as a possible D gene (6 bases). CDR1 is SGHDT, CDR2 YYEEEE, per germline. With 0 bases removed from V and 2 bases from J, the gap between germline ends came to 18 bases. This CDR3 is 17 amino acids long. The CDR3 DNA is TGTGCCAGCAGCTTGGGACTAGGGGTCCTGGGGGCCTACGAGCAGTACTTC. It codes for CASSLGLGVLGAYEQYF. Drawing the rest from reference TRBV5-6 and TRBJ2-7, the complete variable domain is DAGVTQSPTHLIKTRGQQVTLRCSPKSGHDTVSWYQQALGQGPQFIFQYYEEEERQRGNFPDRFSGHQFPNYSSELNVNALLLGDSALYLCASSLGLGVLGAYEQYFGPGTRLTVT.

This sequence joins TRBV6-5 and TRBJ2-1; a possible D gene is TRBD1 (6 bases). V was clipped by 2 bases and J by 6 bases, with 14 bases between them. The CDR3 is 15 residues long. CDR1 is MNHEY and CDR2 is SVGAGI in the germline V gene. In nucleotides, the CDR3 is TGTGCCAGCAGTTACGAGCTGGGGGCAAGCAATGAGCAGTTCTTC. Its protein product is CASSYELGASNEQFF.

The chain links TRBV29-1 to TRBJ2-7; tentatively, D is TRBD2 (6 bases). Trimming cost V 7 bases and J 5 bases, with 18 bases left between them. The germline V gene encodes CDR1 SQVTM and CDR2 ANQGSEA. CDR3 length: 13 amino acids. The CDR3 reads CSGTEGERNEQYF. The CDR3 bases are TGCAGCGGAACGGAGGGAGAAAGGAACGAGCAGTACTTC.

The chain is built from TRBV21-1 and TRBJ2-3; no DNA check was done on the table's D call, TRBD2. TRBV21-1 is reported as a pseudogene. This CDR3 has 16 amino acids. CDR3 protein: CASSSPAAGHTDTQYF. CDR3 in DNA: TGTGCCAGCAGTTCACCGGCAGCGGGGCACACAGATACGCAGTATTTT.

The V call is TRBV6-5, the J call TRBJ1-2; no clear D gene. Per germline, CDR1 MNHEY and CDR2 SVGAGI. V lost 0 bases to trimming and J lost 4 bases, with 12 bases between them. The CDR3 loop spans 15 amino acids. CDR3 sequence (DNA): TGTGCCAGCAGTTACTCGGCAACAACTCCCTATGGCTACACCTTC. Its protein is CASSYSATTPYGYTF.